Presented here are 27 T cell receptor beta chains from one specimen sequenced in a study of blood T cell repertoires in COVID-19 (dated by TCRdb to the early 2020s). The library was built by means of the immunoSEQ multiplex PCR assay. Entries here come from immuneACCESS through TCRdb and include only in-frame sequences with V and J called. Some clones fail to appear in such tables; in the studies checked, an unresolved V gene covers under half of the shortfall, and the cause of the remainder is unknown. The sample records 100,000 or so clones, around 90% of which are singletons. The ten largest account for around 6% of the sample. The specimen sequenced was peripheral blood. All receptors derive from a woman in her sixties with acute or convalescent COVID-19.

The chain is built from TRBV7-9 and TRBJ1-4; tentative D call: TRBD1 (5 bases). Trimming shortened V by 1 base and J by 8 bases, and 17 bases separated the two germline ends. CDR3 length equals 16 residues. CDR1 SEHNR and CDR2 FQNEAQ come from the germline V gene (reference sequence). The DNA of the CDR3 is TGTGCCAGCAGCTTAGGCGGCGGGGCCTGGGGCGAAAAACTGTTTTTT. The encoded protein is CASSLGGGAWGEKLFF.

The chain links TRBV3-1 (or the pseudogene TRBV3-2) to TRBJ2-2, with D maybe TRBD2 (6 bases). Trimming took 1 base from V and 4 from J, leaving 16 bases between them. Germline CDR1 reads LGHDT; CDR2 reads YNNKEL (reference sequence). CDR3 size: 17 residues. CDR3 residues: CASSQAPGAGPTGELFF. The CDR3 region has the DNA TGTGCCAGCAGCCAAGCCCCGGGAGCAGGGCCCACCGGGGAGCTGTTTTTT.

This clone occurred a few times. This chain connects TRBV19 to TRBJ1-6; D uncertain. V lost 1 base and J 7 bases, leaving 8 bases between the germline ends. The CDR3 contains 14 residues. Per the germline V gene, CDR1 is LNHDA and CDR2 is SQIVND (reference sequence). The CDR3 region has the DNA TGTGCCAGTAGTATAGGTACCAGGAATTCACCCCTCCACTTT. Translation: CASSIGTRNSPLHF.

The genes are TRBV7-9 and TRBJ2-1; the D is unclear. Trimming took off 1 base at V and 3 bases at J, with 10 bases between the two ends. Germline values: CDR1 SEHNR, CDR2 FQNEAQ (reference sequence). The CDR3 runs 15 residues. CDR3 amino acids: CASSLDASYYNEQFF. CDR3 in DNA: TGTGCCAGCAGCTTAGATGCTAGTTACTACAATGAGCAGTTCTTC.

The chain uses TRBV29-1 and TRBJ1-1, with D hard to call. The length of the CDR3 is 11 residues. The V end lost 4 bases, the J end lost 4 bases, and 7 bases lay between the germline ends. Germline V gene data show CDR1 as SQVTM and CDR2 as ANQGSEA. The CDR3 reads CSVVRSTEAFF. The DNA for the CDR3 is TGCAGCGTTGTCAGATCCACTGAAGCTTTCTTT.

The V gene is TRBV24-1, the J gene TRBJ2-1, with 9 bases that match TRBD2. With V trimmed by 3 bases and J by 7 bases, 12 bases remained unmatched. Germline V gene lookup returns CDR1 KGHDR and CDR2 SFDVKD. The length of the CDR3 is 17 residues. In DNA form, the CDR3 reads TGTGCCACCAGTGATCTGGCTAGCGGGATCCTCAAGAATGAGCAGTTCTTC. Translation: CATSDLASGILKNEQFF.

This clone showed up just once. The chain couples TRBV28 to TRBJ1-2; D possibly corresponds to TRBD1 (5 bases). The CDR3 is 12 amino acids. Germline assignment: CDR1 MDHEN and CDR2 SYDVKM. Trimming removed 6 bases from V and 8 bases from J, with 13 bases in between. Here the CDR3 DNA reads TGTGCCAGCAGCCCCCAGGGTAGGGGCTACACCTTC. Residues: CASSPQGRGYTF.

This chain joins TRBV3-1 (or the pseudogene TRBV3-2) and TRBJ2-7; D perhaps matches TRBD1 (6 bases). V lost 4 bases and J 6 bases, leaving 13 bases between the germline ends. Germline CDR1 LGHDT, CDR2 YNNKEL (reference sequence). The CDR3 totals 13 residues. The CDR3 loop is CASSRNRAGEQYV. In DNA, the CDR3 is TGTGCCAGCAGCCGAAACAGGGCTGGCGAGCAGTACGTC.

The chain carries TRBV6-6 and TRBJ2-3; D not certain. The length of the CDR3 is 13 residues. Trimming pared 3 bases from V and 0 bases from J, leaving 4 bases between. The V gene's germline CDR1 is MNHNY and CDR2 SVGAGI (reference sequence). Here the CDR3 DNA reads TGTGCCAGCAGTTATACTAGCACAGATACGCAGTATTTT. Amino acid sequence: CASSYTSTDTQYF.

With respect to this clone: Germline is not matched at one junction end, which may reflect a read error. V is TRBV28 and J is TRBJ1-2; D remains unclear. The CDR3 length is 12 residues. Germline V gene data show CDR1 as MDHEN and CDR2 as SYDVKM. This chain's CDR3 is CASSLDPFGLSF. The CDR3 DNA reads as TGTGCCAGCAGTCTAGACCCCTTCGGTTTGTCCTTC.

The chain uses TRBV19 and TRBJ1-5; D is perhaps TRBD1 (6 bases). Trimming shortened V by 3 bases and J by 3 bases, and 12 bases separated the two germline ends. The V gene's germline CDR1 is LNHDA and CDR2 SQIVND (reference sequence). The CDR3 length is 15 residues. The CDR3 DNA reads TGTGCCAGTAGTATCAAAGGACAGTTCAATCAGCCCCAGCATTTT. Residues: CASSIKGQFNQPQHF.

The chain has TRBV20-1 and TRBJ2-7; D is ambiguous. V lost 6 bases and J 3 bases, leaving 9 bases between the germline ends. The CDR3 spans 11 residues. Germline V gene sequence: CDR1 DFQATT, CDR2 SNEGSKA (reference sequence). CDR3 amino acids: CSADDIYEQYF. Here the CDR3 DNA reads TGCAGTGCAGACGACATCTACGAGCAGTACTTC.

V gene TRBV19 combines with J gene TRBJ2-3; tentative D call: TRBD2 (6 bases). V lost 6 bases to trimming and J lost 5 bases, with 12 bases between them. Germline CDR1 is LNHDA and CDR2 is SQIVND (reference sequence). There are 13 residues in the CDR3. The CDR3 here is CASRKREIDTQYF. The DNA for the CDR3 is TGTGCCAGTAGGAAACGGGAGATAGATACGCAGTATTTT.

The V and J genes are TRBV6-5 and TRBJ1-1; possible D gene TRBD1, 5 bases. The CDR3 runs to 14 residues. Germline V gene sequence: CDR1 MNHEY, CDR2 SVGAGI. Trimming pared 6 bases from V and 3 bases from J, leaving 14 bases between. This chain's CDR3 is CASSPGGVDTEAFF. The DNA of the CDR3 is TGTGCCAGCAGCCCAGGAGGGGTGGACACTGAAGCTTTCTTT.

The chain is built from TRBV24-1 and TRBJ1-2; D gene ambiguous. The CDR3 covers 13 residues. V was shortened by 4 bases and J by 6 bases, with 11 bases between the two germline ends. Germline V gene sequence: CDR1 KGHDR, CDR2 SFDVKD. CDR3 in amino acids: CATSDRNQNGYTF. DNA of the CDR3: TGTGCCACCAGTGACAGGAATCAGAATGGCTACACCTTC.

This clone showed up just a few times. This chain connects TRBV7-2 to TRBJ2-5; the match to TRBD2 covers 8 bases. The germline CDR1 and CDR2 sequences are SGHTA and FQGNSA. Losses at the gene ends were 3 bases for V and 1 base for J; bases not matched to a gene: 1. This CDR3 has 14 residues. The DNA of the CDR3 is TGTGCCAGCAGCTTCGGACTAGCCCAAGAGACCCAGTACTTC. It yields the protein CASSFGLAQETQYF.

The V and J genes are TRBV20-1 and TRBJ2-3, with D possibly being TRBD2 (5 bases). With 3 bases removed from V and 0 bases from J, the gap between germline ends came to 10 bases. The germline CDR1 and CDR2 sequences are DFQATT and SNEGSKA (reference sequence). The CDR3 has 14 residues. The DNA for the CDR3 is TGCAGTGCTAGTGGAGCGGTGAGCACAGATACGCAGTATTTT. It specifies CSASGAVSTDTQYF.

This clone was detected only a few times. The V and J genes are TRBV5-1 and TRBJ2-1; D is possibly TRBD1 (5 bases). Trimming left V 3 bases short and J 0 bases short, with 13 bases between. Germline V gene data show CDR1 as SGHRS and CDR2 as YFSETQ. This CDR3 has 16 residues. The CDR3 spells CASSWGSQSSYNEQFF. The CDR3 DNA follows: TGCGCCAGCAGCTGGGGCTCTCAGAGCTCCTACAATGAGCAGTTCTTC.

V gene TRBV30 combines with J gene TRBJ1-1; D is ambiguous. V shed 0 bases and J shed 0 bases, with 11 bases lying between them. The CDR3 is 15 amino acids. The germline gives CDR1 GTSNPN, CDR2 SVGIG (reference sequence). CDR3 in amino acids: CAWSVKGVVNTEAFF. In nucleotides, the CDR3 is TGTGCCTGGAGTGTGAAGGGAGTAGTGAACACTGAAGCTTTCTTT.

This chain joins TRBV7-2 and TRBJ2-7; 10 bases agree with TRBD1. Germline values: CDR1 SGHTA, CDR2 FQGNSA. The CDR3 runs 16 residues. Trimming cost V 3 bases and J 0 bases; bases outside gene matches: 5. This CDR3 is CASSLMGQGISYEQYF. CDR3 in DNA: TGTGCCAGCAGCTTGATGGGACAGGGGATCTCCTACGAGCAGTACTTC.

In regard to this clone: The same CDR3 is also encoded by other DNA sequences in this sample. CDR3 sequence: CASSIALTSTDTQYF. CDR3 nucleotide sequence: TGTGCCAGTAGTATAGCACTAACGAGCACAGATACGCAGTATTTT. The rearrangement joins TRBV19 to TRBJ2-3; D remains ambiguous. The V end was cut by 1 base, the J end by 0 bases, with 8 bases between. Germline V lookup: CDR1 LNHDA, CDR2 SQIVND (reference sequence). The CDR3 covers 15 residues. The entire variable domain, with the rest obtained from reference TRBV19 and TRBJ2-3, is as follows: DGGITQSPKYLFRKEGQNVTLSCEQNLNHDAMYWYRQDPGQGLRLIYYSQIVNDFQKGDIAEGYSVSREKKESFPLTVTSAQKNPTAFYLCASSIALTSTDTQYFGPGTRLTVL.

The V gene is TRBV12-3 or TRBV12-4, the J gene TRBJ1-2; possibly TRBD1 for D (6 bases). Trimming took 6 bases from V and 9 from J, leaving 17 bases between them. This CDR3 region has 13 residues. The CDR3 loop is CASSPDRIWSYTF. CDR3 sequence (DNA): TGTGCCAGCAGCCCAGACAGGATATGGAGCTACACCTTC.

This clone was seen only a few times. The V call is TRBV5-4, the J call TRBJ1-2; TRBD1 is a possible D gene (5 bases). Trimming removed 8 bases from V and 5 bases from J, with 16 bases in between. This CDR3 has 13 amino acids. CDR1 and CDR2 (germline): SGHNT, YYREEE (reference sequence). This CDR3 is CASRAGSFYGYTF. The DNA of the CDR3 is TGTGCCAGTCGGGCAGGGTCCTTTTATGGCTACACCTTC.

V usage is TRBV11-3 and J usage is TRBJ1-2, with 9 bases fitting TRBD1. V lost 4 bases and J lost 7; bases outside the gene matches: 13. The CDR3 sequence is 16 residues long. CDR1 and CDR2 (germline): SGHNT, YENEEA. CDR3 residues: CASSSHSTGTGFGYTF. CDR3 in DNA: TGTGCCAGCAGCTCCCACTCCACCGGGACAGGGTTTGGCTACACCTTC.

The chain combines TRBV7-2 with TRBJ2-2; the D gene is possibly TRBD2 (6 bases). This CDR3 contains 16 residues. The germline V gene encodes CDR1 SGHTA and CDR2 FQGNSA. Trimming cost V 5 bases and J 1 base, with 14 bases left between them. CDR3 protein: CASSPRAGGNTGELFF. The CDR3 bases are TGTGCCAGCAGCCCGAGAGCGGGTGGGAACACCGGGGAGCTGTTTTTT. The full variable domain, its missing parts supplied by reference TRBV7-2 and TRBJ2-2, is GAGVSQSPSNKVTEKGKDVELRCDPISGHTALYWYRQSLGQGLEFLIYFQGNSAPDKSGLPSDRFSAERTGGSVSTLTIQRTQQEDSAVYLCASSPRAGGNTGELFFGEGSRLTVL.

In its sample, this clone was seen once. The chain uses TRBV4-2 and TRBJ1-1, with 9 bases aligning to TRBD1. CDR1 is LGHNA, CDR2 YNFKEQ, per germline. V shed 3 bases and J 5 bases; nucleotides not matched to a gene: 4. This CDR3 comprises 14 residues. The CDR3 spells CASSQNRGRTEAFF. CDR3 DNA: TGTGCCAGCAGCCAGAACAGGGGGCGGACTGAAGCTTTCTTT.

This chain connects TRBV7-9 to TRBJ2-3, with 12 bases identical to TRBD2. The CDR3 spans 18 residues. Germline values: CDR1 SEHNR, CDR2 FQNEAQ (reference sequence). With 1 base clipped from V and 6 bases from J, the junction kept 11 bases outside the gene matches. In nucleotides, the CDR3 is TGTGCCAGCAGCTTAGAAGGGACTAGCGGGTGGAGGACGGATACGCAGTATTTT. Translated, it gives CASSLEGTSGWRTDTQYF.